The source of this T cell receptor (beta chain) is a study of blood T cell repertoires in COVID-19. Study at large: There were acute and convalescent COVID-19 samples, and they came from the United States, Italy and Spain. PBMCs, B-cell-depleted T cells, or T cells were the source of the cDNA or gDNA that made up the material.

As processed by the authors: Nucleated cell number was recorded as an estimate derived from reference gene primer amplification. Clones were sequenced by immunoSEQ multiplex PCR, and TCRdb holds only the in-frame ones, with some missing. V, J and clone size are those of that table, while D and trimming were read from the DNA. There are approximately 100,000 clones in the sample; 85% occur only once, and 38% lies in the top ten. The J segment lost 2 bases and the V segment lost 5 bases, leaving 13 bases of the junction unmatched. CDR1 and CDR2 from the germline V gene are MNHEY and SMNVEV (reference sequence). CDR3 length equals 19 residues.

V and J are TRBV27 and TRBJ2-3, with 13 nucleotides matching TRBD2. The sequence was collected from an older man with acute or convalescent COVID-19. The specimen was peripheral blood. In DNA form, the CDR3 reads TGTGCCAGCAGTACGCGGGACCCCGGACTAGCGGGGGTCACAGATACGCAGTATTTT. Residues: CASSTRDPGLAGVTDTQYF.